The present TCR beta chain was sequenced within a study of identifying expanded T cells in peripheral blood. The V gene's germline CDR1 is SGHTA and CDR2 FQGNSA. The length of the CDR3 is 15 residues. V gave up 5 bases and J gave up 2 bases, with 13 bases separating them. Repertoires were generated with immunoSEQ multiplex PCR, while TCRdb's copy carries only in-frame clones and drops some. The table includes some 93,000 clones, almost 90% detected once. The sample taken for sequencing was blood. The gene calls are TRBV7-2 and TRBJ1-5; tentative D call: TRBD1 (6 bases). The receptor comes from a person aged 18 to 75 in good health. Written as DNA, the CDR3 is TGTGCCAGCAGCCGGGGGGGCATAGGCAATCAGCCCCAGCATTTT. It codes for CASSRGGIGNQPQHF.